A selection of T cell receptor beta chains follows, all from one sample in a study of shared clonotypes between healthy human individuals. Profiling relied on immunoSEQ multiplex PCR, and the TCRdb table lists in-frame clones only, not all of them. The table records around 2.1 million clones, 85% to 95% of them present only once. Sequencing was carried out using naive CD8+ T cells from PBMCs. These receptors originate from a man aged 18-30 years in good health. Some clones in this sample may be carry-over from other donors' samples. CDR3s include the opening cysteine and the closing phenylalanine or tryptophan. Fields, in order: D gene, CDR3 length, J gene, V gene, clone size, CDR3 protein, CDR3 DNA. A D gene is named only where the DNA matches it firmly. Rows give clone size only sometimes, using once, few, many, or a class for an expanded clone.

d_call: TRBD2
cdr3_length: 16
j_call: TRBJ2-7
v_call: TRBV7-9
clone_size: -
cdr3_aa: CASSSHPGLGIYEQYF
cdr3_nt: TGTGCCAGCAGCTCGCACCCGGGACTAGGAATCTACGAGCAGTACTTC

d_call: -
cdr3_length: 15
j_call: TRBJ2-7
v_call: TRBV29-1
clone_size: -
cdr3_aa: CSVEALVDFTYEQYF
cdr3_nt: TGCAGCGTTGAAGCTCTTGTTGACTTTACCTACGAGCAGTACTTC

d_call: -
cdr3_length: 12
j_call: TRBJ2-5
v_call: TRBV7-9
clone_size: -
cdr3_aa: CASSLVGETQYF
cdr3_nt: TGTGCCAGCAGCTTAGTAGGAGAGACCCAGTACTTC

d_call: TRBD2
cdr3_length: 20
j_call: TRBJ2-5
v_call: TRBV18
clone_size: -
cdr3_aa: CASSPPPGLAGGGSRETQYF
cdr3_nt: TGTGCCAGCTCACCACCTCCGGGACTAGCGGGAGGCGGTTCTAGAGAGACCCAGTACTTC

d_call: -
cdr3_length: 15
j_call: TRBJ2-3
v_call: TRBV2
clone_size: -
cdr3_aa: CASSDFLMSTDTQYF
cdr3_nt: TGTGCCAGCAGTGACTTTCTAATGAGCACAGATACGCAGTATTTT

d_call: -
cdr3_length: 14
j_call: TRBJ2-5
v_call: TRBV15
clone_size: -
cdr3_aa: CATSIHREQETQYF
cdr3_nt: TGTGCCACCAGCATCCACAGAGAACAAGAGACCCAGTACTTC

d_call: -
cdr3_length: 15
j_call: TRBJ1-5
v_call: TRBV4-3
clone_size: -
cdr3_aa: CASSQGTVANQPQHF
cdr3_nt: TGCGCCAGCAGCCAAGGGACAGTCGCCAATCAGCCCCAGCATTTT

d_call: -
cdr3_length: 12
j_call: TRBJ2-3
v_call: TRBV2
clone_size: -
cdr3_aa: CASSERLDTQYF
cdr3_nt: TGTGCCAGCAGTGAACGGTTAGATACGCAGTATTTT

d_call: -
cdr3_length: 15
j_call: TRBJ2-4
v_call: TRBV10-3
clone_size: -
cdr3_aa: CAISGQDRIKNIQYF
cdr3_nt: TGTGCCATCAGTGGCCAAGACAGAATCAAAAACATTCAGTACTTC

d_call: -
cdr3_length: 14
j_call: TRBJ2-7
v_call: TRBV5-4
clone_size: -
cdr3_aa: CASSHIGSGYEQYF
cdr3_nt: TGTGCCAGCAGCCATATCGGGTCGGGGTACGAGCAGTACTTC

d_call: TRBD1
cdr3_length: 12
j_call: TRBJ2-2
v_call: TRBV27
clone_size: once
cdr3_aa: CASRPDRGELFF
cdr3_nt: TGTGCCAGCAGACCAGACAGGGGTGAGCTGTTTTTT

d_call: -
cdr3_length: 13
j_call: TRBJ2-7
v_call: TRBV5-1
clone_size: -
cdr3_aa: CASSFEATYEQYF
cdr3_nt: TGCGCCAGCAGCTTTGAGGCAACCTACGAGCAGTACTTC

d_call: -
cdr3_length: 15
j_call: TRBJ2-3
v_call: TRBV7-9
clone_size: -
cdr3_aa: CASSSWARGTDTQYF
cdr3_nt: TGTGCCAGCAGCTCCTGGGCGCGAGGCACAGATACGCAGTATTTT

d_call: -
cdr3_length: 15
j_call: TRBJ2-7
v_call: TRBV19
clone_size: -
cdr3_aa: CASSIFAVGSYEQYF
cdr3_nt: TGTGCCAGTAGTATATTCGCGGTAGGCTCCTACGAGCAGTACTTC

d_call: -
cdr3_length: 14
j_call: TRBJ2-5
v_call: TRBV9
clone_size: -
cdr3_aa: CASSVFDGSETQYF
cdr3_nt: TGTGCCAGCAGCGTATTTGACGGGAGTGAGACCCAGTACTTC

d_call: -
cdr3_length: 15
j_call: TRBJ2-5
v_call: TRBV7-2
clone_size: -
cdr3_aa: CASSLALGYQETQYF
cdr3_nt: TGTGCCAGCAGCTTAGCGCTGGGTTACCAAGAGACCCAGTACTTC

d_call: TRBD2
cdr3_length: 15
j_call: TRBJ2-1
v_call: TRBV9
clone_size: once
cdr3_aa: CASSVRTSGILEQFF
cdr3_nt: TGTGCCAGCAGCGTCCGCACTAGCGGGATTCTTGAGCAGTTCTTC

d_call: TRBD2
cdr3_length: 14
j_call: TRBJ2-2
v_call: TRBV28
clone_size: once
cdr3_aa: CASSPGGATGELFF
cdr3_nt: TGTGCCAGCAGCCCCGGGGGGGCCACCGGGGAGCTGTTTTTT

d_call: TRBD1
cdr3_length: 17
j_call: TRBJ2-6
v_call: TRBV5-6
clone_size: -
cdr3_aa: CASSFGTGSSGANVLTF
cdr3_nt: TGTGCCAGCAGCTTTGGGACAGGAAGCTCTGGGGCCAACGTCCTGACTTTC

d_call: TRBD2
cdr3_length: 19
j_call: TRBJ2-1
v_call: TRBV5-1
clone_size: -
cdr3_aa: CASNVGGLAGPSSYNEQFF
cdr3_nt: TGCGCCAGCAACGTTGGGGGGCTAGCGGGACCCAGCTCCTACAATGAGCAGTTCTTC

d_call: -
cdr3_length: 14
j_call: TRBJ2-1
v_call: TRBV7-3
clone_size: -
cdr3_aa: CASSLAGLPNEQFF
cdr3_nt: TGTGCCAGCAGCTTAGCGGGTCTTCCCAATGAGCAGTTCTTC

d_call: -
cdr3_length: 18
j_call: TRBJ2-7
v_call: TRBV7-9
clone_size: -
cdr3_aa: CASSLERDTQTYSYEQYF
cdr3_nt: TGTGCCAGCAGCTTAGAGCGGGACACACAAACCTACTCCTACGAGCAGTACTTC

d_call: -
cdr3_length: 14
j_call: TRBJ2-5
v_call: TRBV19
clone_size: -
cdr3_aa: CASSMWGAEETQYF
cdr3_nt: TGTGCCAGTAGTATGTGGGGCGCGGAGGAGACCCAGTACTTC

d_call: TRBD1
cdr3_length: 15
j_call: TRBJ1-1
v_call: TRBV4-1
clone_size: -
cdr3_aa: CASSRKGQGNTEAFF
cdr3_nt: TGCGCCAGCAGCCGAAAGGGACAGGGGAACACTGAAGCTTTCTTT

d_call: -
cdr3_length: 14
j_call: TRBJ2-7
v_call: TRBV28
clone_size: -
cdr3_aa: CASSLVGGRGEQYF
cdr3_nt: TGTGCCAGCAGTTTAGTGGGGGGGCGCGGCGAGCAGTACTTC

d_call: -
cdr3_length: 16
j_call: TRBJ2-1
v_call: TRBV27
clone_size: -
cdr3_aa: CASSSAWGEKYNEQFF
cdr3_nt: TGTGCCAGCAGTTCCGCGTGGGGGGAGAAATACAATGAGCAGTTCTTC

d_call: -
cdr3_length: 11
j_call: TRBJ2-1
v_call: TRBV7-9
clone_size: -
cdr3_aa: CASSLALERFF
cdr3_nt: TGTGCCAGCAGCTTAGCGCTTGAGAGGTTCTTC